This T cell receptor beta chain is from a study of T cells in Graves' hyperthyroidism and ophthalmopathy. Any patient presenting with uncontrolled infection, other autoimmune disease, pregnancy or lactation was left out. Diagnosing involved the use of clinical symptoms, serum thyroxine and TRAb, thyroid ultrasound and orbital computed tomography. V was pared by 6 bases and J by 0 bases, with 9 bases of the junction left unmatched. The CDR3 runs 17 residues. Amplification of TCR beta CDR3 regions was performed using RNA transcripts as template. Primed by the HTBI set, a first-round RT-PCR was run on the TCR CDR3. One entry per CDR3 protein, called by TCRdb with MiXCR from the multiplex PCR reads. The repertoire holds almost 250,000 distinct CDR3 sequences, with approximately 25% as singletons.

The rearrangement uses TRBV12-3 or TRBV12-4 and TRBJ1-1, with TRBD1 matching over 11 bases. The clonotype was recovered from a woman aged 40 to 50 with Graves' ophthalmopathy. Sequences were obtained from blood. This chain's CDR3 is CASSPQDRGLMNTEAFF. CDR3 nucleotides: TGTGCCAGCAGCCCCCAGGACAGGGGGCTGATGAACACTGAAGCTTTCTTT.